This T cell receptor (beta chain) was sequenced in a study of blood T cell repertoires in COVID-19. There are 19 residues in the CDR3. The ends lost 4 bases at V and 2 bases at J; junction bases unmatched: 9. Germline V lookup: CDR1 SGDLS, CDR2 YYNGEE. This table comes from immunoSEQ multiplex PCR, and its TCRdb copy is limited to in-frame clones, with some not included. Of about 400,000 clones in the sample, roughly 91% were seen once. The receptor was derived from a young woman who had recovered from COVID-19. Sequences were obtained from PBMCs or T cells enriched from blood (not recorded which). The V call is TRBV9, the J call TRBJ2-6, with 13 bases fitting TRBD2. CDR3 coding DNA: TGTGCCAGCAGCCCCGGACTAGCGGGAGTGGGGGCTGGGGCCAACGTCCTGACTTTC. Translation: CASSPGLAGVGAGANVLTF.